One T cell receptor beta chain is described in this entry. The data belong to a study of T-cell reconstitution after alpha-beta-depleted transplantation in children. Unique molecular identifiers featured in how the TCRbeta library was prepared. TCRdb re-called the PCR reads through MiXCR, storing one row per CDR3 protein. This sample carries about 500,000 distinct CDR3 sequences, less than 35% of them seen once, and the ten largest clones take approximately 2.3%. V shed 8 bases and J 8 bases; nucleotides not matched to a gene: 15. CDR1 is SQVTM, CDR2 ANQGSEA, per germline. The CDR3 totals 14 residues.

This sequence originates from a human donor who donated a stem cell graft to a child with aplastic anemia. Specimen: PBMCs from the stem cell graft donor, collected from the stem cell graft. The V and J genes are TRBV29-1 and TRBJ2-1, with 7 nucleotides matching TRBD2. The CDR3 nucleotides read TGCAGCTCCTCATCGGGGGGAGTAGCGGATGAGCAGTTCTTC. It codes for CSSSSGGVADEQFF.